This TCR beta chain is drawn from a study of blood T cell repertoires in COVID-19. Study context: Samples of COVID-19 (acute and convalescent) were obtained from the United States, Italy and Spain. Nucleic acid was either cDNA or gDNA, and it came from T cells, B-cell-depleted T cells, or PBMCs.

Authors' analysis steps: Estimation of nucleated cell counts was performed using reference gene primer amplification. Method: immunoSEQ multiplex PCR; TCRdb's copy keeps in-frame clones and lacks some. For V, J and clone size, that table is used; D and trimming come from the DNA. Seen here are 83,000 or so clones, roughly 79% observed once, and the top ten hold about 10%. The CDR3 is made up of 16 amino acids. The V call is TRBV1, the J call TRBJ2-1; the table's D call, TRBD2, has no DNA check behind it. TRBV1 is termed a pseudogene. The TCR was taken from a woman over 75 with acute or convalescent COVID-19. Specimen: peripheral blood. The CDR3 DNA sequence: TGCACCAGCAGCCAAGGTAGTAGCGGGGGGGTAAATGAGCAGTTCTTC. This codes for CTSSQGSSGGVNEQFF.